Below, 27 T cell receptor beta chains from the same sample are listed, as sequenced in a study of T-cell reconstitution after alpha-beta-depleted transplantation in children. The TCRbeta library was prepared with unique molecular identifiers. TCRdb re-called the PCR reads with MiXCR, one entry per CDR3 protein. The table has under 140,000 distinct CDR3 sequences, 10% seen once. Specimen: PBMCs from the stem cell graft donor, collected from the stem cell graft. The origin of the receptors is a human donor who donated a stem cell graft to a child with acute lymphoblastic leukemia.

This clonotype was counted ten times or more. The chain recombines TRBV11-2 with TRBJ2-3; 12 nucleotides agree with TRBD2. This CDR3 spans 17 amino acids. With V trimmed by 1 base and J by 3 bases, 5 bases remained unmatched. The germline V gene has CDR1 SGHAT and CDR2 FQNNGV. The CDR3 DNA reads TGTGCCAGCAGCTTAGCTGGACTAGCGGGACGGACAGATACGCAGTATTTT. Amino acid sequence: CASSLAGLAGRTDTQYF. Complete variable domain (other parts from reference TRBV11-2 and TRBJ2-3): EAGVAQSPRYKIIEKRQSVAFWCNPISGHATLYWYQQILGQGPKLLIQFQNNGVVDDSQLPKDRFSAERLKGVDSTLKIQPAKLEDSAVYLCASSLAGLAGRTDTQYFGPGTRLTVL.

This clonotype was observed many times. This chain uses TRBV12-3 or TRBV12-4 with TRBJ2-7; a possible D gene is TRBD1 (5 bases). Trimming removed 6 bases at V and 4 bases at J, with 10 bases between. The CDR3 runs 12 residues. The CDR3 loop is CASRLTGYEQYF. The CDR3 DNA reads as TGTGCCAGCAGACTCACAGGATACGAGCAGTACTTC.

This clonotype was detected ten times or more. V gene TRBV12-3 or TRBV12-4 combines with J gene TRBJ1-2; D is unclear. V lost 3 bases and J 4 bases, leaving 15 bases between the germline ends. There are 15 residues in the CDR3. The chain's CDR3 is CASSFNPWVGYGYTF. The CDR3 DNA follows: TGTGCCAGCAGTTTTAACCCGTGGGTAGGCTATGGCTACACCTTC.

This clonotype was seen many times. The V and J genes are TRBV7-9 and TRBJ2-5, with TRBD2 identical over 7 bases. The J segment lost 5 bases and the V segment lost 5 bases, leaving 8 bases of the junction unmatched. The V gene's germline CDR1 is SEHNR and CDR2 FQNEAQ (reference sequence). This CDR3 region has 14 residues. CDR3 in amino acids: CASSRSGAEETQYF. The CDR3 DNA follows: TGTGCCAGCAGCCGCAGCGGGGCCGAGGAGACCCAGTACTTC.

This clonotype has at least ten counts. CDR3 amino acids: CASSLTDYEQYF. CDR3 nucleotide sequence: TGTGCCAGCAGTTTGACGGACTACGAGCAGTACTTC. This chain uses TRBV28 with TRBJ2-7; D is unresolved. This CDR3 has 12 amino acids. Deletions cut 3 bases from V and 3 bases from J, with 6 bases between. In germline, CDR1 is MDHEN, CDR2 SYDVKM.

There are many counts of this clonotype. The J gene is TRBJ2-1, the V gene TRBV29-1; 10 bases fit TRBD1. CDR1 is SQVTM and CDR2 is ANQGSEA in the germline V gene. V lost 3 bases and J lost 12; bases outside the gene matches: 11. The CDR3 is made up of 14 amino acids. Here the CDR3 reads CSVETGGRTQGQFF. CDR3 sequence (DNA): TGCAGCGTTGAGACAGGGGGCAGGACTCAGGGGCAGTTCTTC.

This clonotype was counted many times. This chain joins TRBV19 and TRBJ1-5; D is possibly TRBD1 (5 bases). The CDR3 contains 14 residues. Germline lookup yields CDR1 LNHDA and CDR2 SQIVND (reference sequence). Trimming cost V 8 bases and J 3 bases, with 14 bases left between them. The DNA of the CDR3 is TGTGCCAGTCGGTTCCGGGGGACCAATCAGCCCCAGCATTTT. This gives the protein CASRFRGTNQPQHF.

This clonotype was seen ten or more times. The chain employs TRBV4-1 and TRBJ2-7, with D possibly matching TRBD1 (6 bases). With 4 bases removed from V and 0 bases from J, the gap between germline ends came to 13 bases. This CDR3 has 15 amino acids. From germline, CDR1 is MGHRA and CDR2 YSYEKL. The CDR3 protein is CASSPYGTLSYEQYF. The CDR3 DNA reads TGCGCCAGCAGCCCCTACGGGACACTCTCCTACGAGCAGTACTTC.

This CDR3 reads CASSPPSGGTGTEAFF. The CDR3 DNA sequence: TGTGCCAGCTCACCACCGTCAGGAGGCACTGGAACTGAAGCTTTCTTT. The chain couples TRBV18 to TRBJ1-1, with no clear D. The CDR3 totals 16 residues. The germline gives CDR1 KGHSH, CDR2 LQKENI. The ends were cut back, 0 bases at V and 5 bases at J, with 16 bases in the middle. The whole variable domain, remainder taken from reference TRBV18 and TRBJ1-1, is NAGVMQNPRHLVRRRGQEARLRCSPMKGHSHVYWYRQLPEEGLKFMVYLQKENIIDESGMPKERFSAEFPKEGPSILRIQQVVRGDSAAYFCASSPPSGGTGTEAFFGQGTRLTVV.

The table lists this clonotype with many counts. The chain uses TRBV29-1 and TRBJ2-7, with D hard to call. CDR3 length: 12 residues. The ends were cut back, 5 bases at V and 2 bases at J, with 10 bases in the middle. Germline V lookup: CDR1 SQVTM, CDR2 ANQGSEA. The CDR3 loop reads CSVRPTAYEQYF. CDR3 nucleotides: TGCAGCGTTCGACCGACTGCCTACGAGCAGTACTTC.

In this sample, this clonotype turned up many times. The CDR3, as DNA: TGTGCCAGCAGTTTCGGTGGACTAGCGGATAGGGAGCAGTACTTC. Its translation is CASSFGGLADREQYF. The chain has TRBV28 and TRBJ2-7; 10 nucleotides agree with TRBD2. The V segment lost 3 bases and the J segment 7 bases; nucleotides outside the gene matches: 9. The V gene's germline CDR1 is MDHEN and CDR2 SYDVKM. The CDR3 runs 15 residues. The full variable domain, rest sourced from reference TRBV28 and TRBJ2-7, is DVKVTQSSRYLVKRTGEKVFLECVQDMDHENMFWYRQDPGLGLRLIYFSYDVKMKEKGDIPEGYSVSREKKERFSLILESASTNQTSMYLCASSFGGLADREQYFGPGTRLTVT.

This clonotype was picked up many times. The CDR3 region has the DNA TGTGCCAGCAGCGACCCACTTAGCGGGGGATTCGCGAACACCGGGGAGCTGTTTTTT. It codes for CASSDPLSGGFANTGELFF. The V gene is TRBV9, the J gene TRBJ2-2; TRBD2 matches 9 bases. Germline CDR1 is SGDLS and CDR2 is YYNGEE. The CDR3 is made up of 19 amino acids. Trimming cost V 3 bases and J 0 bases; bases outside gene matches: 12.

This clonotype was counted ten times or more. The V and J genes are TRBV21-1 and TRBJ2-7; the table's D call, TRBD2, was not checked against the DNA. TRBV21-1 corresponds to a pseudogene. The CDR3 totals 16 residues. Here the CDR3 DNA reads TGTGCCAGCAGCAAAGGGGTCCGCGGCGGGAGGGGAGAGCAGTACTTC. This gives the protein CASSKGVRGGRGEQYF.

This clonotype came up a few times. The chain carries TRBV27 and TRBJ2-5; TRBD2 aligns across 9 bases. Germline CDR1 reads MNHEY; CDR2 reads SMNVEV (reference sequence). The CDR3 length is 14 residues. With 6 bases clipped from V and 4 bases from J, the junction kept 6 bases outside the gene matches. The CDR3 sequence: CASRILAGTETQYF. CDR3 bases: TGTGCCAGCAGGATACTAGCGGGTACAGAGACCCAGTACTTC.

A word on this clonotype: This could be a read error, since a much larger clone is one nucleotide away. The chain employs TRBV3-1 and TRBJ1-1, with D hard to call. With 3 bases removed from V and 5 bases from J, the gap between germline ends came to 7 bases. Germline V gene sequence: CDR1 LGHDT, CDR2 YNNKEL (reference sequence). The CDR3 extends over 12 amino acids. The DNA for the CDR3 is TGTGCCAGCAGCCAGGGGTTTACTGAAGCTTTCTTT. It translates to CASSQGFTEAFF.

This clonotype was counted at least ten times. This chain joins TRBV7-2 and TRBJ1-1, with a tentative D call TRBD1 (5 bases). Germline V gene sequence: CDR1 SGHTA, CDR2 FQGNSA. Trimming left V 4 bases short and J 8 bases short, with 14 bases between. The CDR3 extends over 13 amino acids. The CDR3 sequence: CASSSSRAAEAFF. The CDR3 DNA follows: TGTGCCAGCAGCTCCAGCAGGGCAGCCGAAGCTTTCTTT.

A word on this clonotype: The conserved closing phenylalanine or tryptophan is absent in this CDR3, likely reflecting a read error. This chain connects TRBV5-1 to TRBJ2-7; D might be TRBD2 (6 bases). The CDR3 covers 18 residues. From germline, CDR1 is SGHRS and CDR2 YFSETQ. The ends were cut back, 3 bases at V and 0 bases at J, with 22 bases in the middle. In DNA, the CDR3 is TGCGCCAGCAGCTATGTCCCCACTTCTGGCGGGGTCTCCTACGAGCAGTACTTG. Residues: CASSYVPTSGGVSYEQYL.

Many counts were recorded for this clonotype. The rearrangement joins TRBV7-8 to TRBJ1-6; no clear D. The CDR3 loop spans 14 amino acids. Germline lookup yields CDR1 SGHVS and CDR2 FQNEAQ. The V and J ends lost 3 bases and 8 bases respectively, with 11 bases between them. The CDR3 nucleotides read TGTGCCAGCAGCTTCCCAGGTCGGGATTCACCCCTCCACTTT. Translated: CASSFPGRDSPLHF.

This clonotype has at least ten counts. The rearrangement joins TRBV7-2 to TRBJ2-1; D gene unclear. Trimming removed 1 base from V and 0 bases from J, with 4 bases in between. CDR3 length equals 14 residues. Germline V gene lookup returns CDR1 SGHTA and CDR2 FQGNSA. The CDR3 DNA follows: TGTGCCAGCAGCTTAGACGTCTCCTACAATGAGCAGTTCTTC. It codes for CASSLDVSYNEQFF.

This clonotype showed up many times. This chain links TRBV27 with TRBJ2-7, with D possibly TRBD2 on 6 matching bases. V lost 3 bases, J lost 2 bases, and 14 bases lay in between. This CDR3 comprises 15 residues. The V gene's germline CDR1 is MNHEY and CDR2 SMNVEV (reference sequence). The CDR3 region is CASSLGGFTTYEQYF. The CDR3 DNA sequence: TGTGCCAGCAGTTTGGGAGGCTTCACTACCTACGAGCAGTACTTC.

This clonotype was seen at least ten times. The rearrangement uses TRBV20-1 and TRBJ1-4; 11 bases align to TRBD1. This CDR3 has 15 residues. CDR1 is DFQATT and CDR2 is SNEGSKA in the germline V gene (reference sequence). V was pared by 6 bases and J by 8 bases, with 11 bases of the junction left unmatched. In nucleotides, the CDR3 is TGCAGTGCCCCTCGCGGAGGGACAGGGGGAGAAAAACTGTTTTTT. Translated: CSAPRGGTGGEKLFF.

This clonotype was found many times. The gene calls are TRBV19 and TRBJ2-1, with D possibly being TRBD2 (6 bases). The CDR3 is made up of 16 amino acids. Germline V gives CDR1 LNHDA, CDR2 SQIVND (reference sequence). With 4 bases removed from V and 1 base from J, the gap between germline ends came to 14 bases. Here the CDR3 DNA reads TGTGCCAGTAGTAGCCATAGCGGCGGTTCCTACAATGAGCAGTTCTTC. Protein product: CASSSHSGGSYNEQFF.

The V gene is TRBV7-2, the J gene TRBJ2-7, with 8 bases that match TRBD1. Germline V gene lookup returns CDR1 SGHTA and CDR2 FQGNSA. The CDR3 sequence is 16 residues long. Losses at the gene ends were 1 base for V and 5 bases for J; bases not matched to a gene: 10. The chain's CDR3 is CASSLGRGRGQDEQYF. The CDR3 region has the DNA TGTGCCAGCAGCTTAGGCAGGGGCAGGGGGCAGGACGAGCAGTACTTC.

In this sample, this clonotype turned up many times. This chain joins TRBV20-1 and TRBJ2-7; no clear D gene. The V and J ends lost 0 bases and 7 bases respectively, with 7 bases between them. CDR1 is DFQATT and CDR2 is SNEGSKA in the germline V gene (reference sequence). CDR3 size: 11 residues. CDR3 DNA sequence: TGCAGTGCTAGAGATACCAGAGAGCAGTACTTC. Its translation is CSARDTREQYF.

This clonotype was recorded at least ten times. The chain has TRBV4-1 and TRBJ1-5; D may be TRBD1 (6 bases). The CDR3 is 17 residues long. The germline gives CDR1 MGHRA, CDR2 YSYEKL. The V end was cut by 0 bases, the J end by 7 bases, with 19 bases between. The CDR3 DNA sequence: TGCGCCAGCAGCCAAGAACAGGGCCCATCAGGTCTCCAGCCCCAGCATTTT. Residues: CASSQEQGPSGLQPQHF.

This clonotype came up many times. CDR3 residues: CSAERDREGGYTF. The CDR3 nucleotides read TGCAGCGCCGAACGGGACAGGGAGGGAGGCTACACCTTC. The chain recombines TRBV29-1 with TRBJ1-2, with 9 nucleotides matching TRBD1. V lost 7 bases, J lost 8 bases, and 11 bases stayed unmatched. The CDR3 contains 13 residues. Germline assignment: CDR1 SQVTM and CDR2 ANQGSEA.

This clonotype was found many times. The rearrangement joins TRBV5-1 to TRBJ1-1; possibly TRBD1 for D (6 bases). CDR1 SGHRS and CDR2 YFSETQ come from the germline V gene. This CDR3 comprises 15 residues. V shed 6 bases and J shed 0 bases, with 15 bases lying between them. The CDR3 region has the DNA TGCGCCAGCAACCAGGACAGTGTTATGAACACTGAAGCTTTCTTT. This encodes CASNQDSVMNTEAFF.